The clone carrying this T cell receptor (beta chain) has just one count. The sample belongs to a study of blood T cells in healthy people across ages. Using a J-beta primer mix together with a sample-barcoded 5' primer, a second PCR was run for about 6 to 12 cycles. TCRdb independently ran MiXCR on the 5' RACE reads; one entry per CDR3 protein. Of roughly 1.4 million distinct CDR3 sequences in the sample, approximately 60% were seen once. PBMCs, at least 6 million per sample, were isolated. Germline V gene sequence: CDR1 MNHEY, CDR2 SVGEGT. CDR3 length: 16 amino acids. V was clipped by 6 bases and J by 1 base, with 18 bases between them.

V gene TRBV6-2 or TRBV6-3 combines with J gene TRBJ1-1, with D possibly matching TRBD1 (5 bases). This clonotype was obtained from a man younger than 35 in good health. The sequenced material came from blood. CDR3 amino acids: CASSPSGDLTNTEAFF. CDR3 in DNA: TGTGCCAGCAGCCCATCGGGGGACCTTACGAACACTGAAGCTTTCTTT.